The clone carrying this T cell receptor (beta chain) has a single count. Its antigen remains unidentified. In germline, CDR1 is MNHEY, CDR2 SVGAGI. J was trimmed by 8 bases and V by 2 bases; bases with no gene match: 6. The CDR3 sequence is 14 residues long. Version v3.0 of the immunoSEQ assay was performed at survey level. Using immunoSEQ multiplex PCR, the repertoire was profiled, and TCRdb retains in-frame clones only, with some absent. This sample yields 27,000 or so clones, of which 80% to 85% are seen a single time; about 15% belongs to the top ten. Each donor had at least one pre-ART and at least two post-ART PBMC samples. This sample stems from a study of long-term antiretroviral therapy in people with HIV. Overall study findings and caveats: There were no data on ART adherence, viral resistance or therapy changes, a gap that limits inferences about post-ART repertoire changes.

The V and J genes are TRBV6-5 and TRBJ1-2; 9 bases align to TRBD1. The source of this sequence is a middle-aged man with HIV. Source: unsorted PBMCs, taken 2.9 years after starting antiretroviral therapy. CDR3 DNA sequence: TGTGCCAGCAGTTACCTTGACAGGGGGTTCGGCTACACCTTC. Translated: CASSYLDRGFGYTF.